A selection of T cell receptor beta chains follows, all from one sample in a study of radiotherapy plus CTLA-4 blockade in lung cancer. Sequenced by immunoSEQ multiplex PCR; TCRdb stores in-frame clones only, minus some. This table has about 87,000 clones, more than 85% appearing once. The sequences come from peripheral blood, collected from a patient treated with radiotherapy plus ipilimumab. All receptors come from a human donor with non-small cell lung cancer that progressed on radiotherapy plus ipilimumab. Both conserved end residues are trimmed from each CDR3.

>TRBV5-3|15|TRBJ1-5
ARSLVGDGCSNQPQH
>TRBV6-6|14|TRBJ1-6
ASKGAGGINNSPLH
>TRBV28|12|TRBJ1-3
ASSPQGAGNTIY
>TRBV18|14|TRBJ2-7
ASSPPGATTGYEQY
>TRBV5-4|13|TRBJ1-5
ASSIKGARNQPQH
>TRBV5-4|14|TRBJ1-4
ASSAKAGQANEKLF
>TRBV30|13|TRBJ1-4
AWTGVSGNSEKLF
>TRBV6-5|12|TRBJ2-2
ASSRGAGTGELF
>TRBV10-3|12|TRBJ1-5
AISPDGSKGPQH
>TRBV7-9|13|TRBJ1-5
ASSSGQGTNQPQH
>TRBV5-4|11|TRBJ1-2
ASSSGQSYGYT
>TRBV9|11|TRBJ2-3
ASSVEGFDTQY
>TRBV30|11|TRBJ1-5
AWSVGTHQPQH
>TRBV25-1|9|TRBJ1-1
ASSGGTEAF
>TRBV27|11|TRBJ1-1
ASSLTENTEAF
>TRBV19|11|TRBJ1-2
ASSIIGGYGYT
>TRBV10-3|12|TRBJ1-2
AISDDRQGGGYT
>TRBV10-3|15|TRBJ2-5
AISARPAGTSQETQY
>TRBV5-6|12|TRBJ2-5
ASSPGLLVETQY
>TRBV18|13|TRBJ2-3
ASSLTSGTTDTQY
>TRBV30|10|TRBJ2-7
ASRTSGAPTD
>TRBV6-6|11|TRBJ1-2
ASSYQGQGGYT
>TRBV5-1|13|TRBJ2-5
ASSLAGQIGETQY
>TRBV6-6|10|TRBJ2-7
ASSPQAYEQY
>TRBV5-1|12|TRBJ1-2
ASREPGQGIGYT
>TRBV27|17|TRBJ1-5
ASPSWVRKGVYSNQPQH
>TRBV29-1|11|TRBJ1-3
SVAEETGNTIY
>TRBV20-1|9|TRBJ2-4
SANPGAQGY
>TRBV7-2|11|TRBJ2-3
ASRRDLTDTQY
>TRBV5-6|14|TRBJ1-4
ASSPNPGTVNEKLF
>TRBV5-1|13|TRBJ2-1
ASSGFTSGGPEQF
>TRBV7-6|13|TRBJ1-4
ASREAGLSNEKLF
>TRBV7-2|11|TRBJ2-1
ASSLGVAPTPF
>TRBV29-1|11|TRBJ1-5
SVEENRNQPQH
>TRBV4-2|13|TRBJ2-7
ASSQENIYSYEQY
>TRBV7-2|14|TRBJ1-5
ASSLVGGASNQPQH
>TRBV7-2|11|TRBJ1-2
ASSSTGLYGYT
>TRBV4-1|13|TRBJ1-1
ASSLRDNDDTEAF
>TRBV6-1|13|TRBJ1-4
ASSEQQGAYEKLF
>TRBV6-1|9|TRBJ2-1
ASSLLNEQF
>TRBV9|11|TRBJ1-2
ASSVGTNYGYT
>TRBV7-9|13|TRBJ2-7
ASSLQGQVIYEQY
>TRBV7-2|14|TRBJ2-7
ASSLDTSGSRYEQY
>TRBV27|9|TRBJ2-7
ASSSNYEQY
>TRBV7-9|13|TRBJ2-7
ASSKLAGGTYEQY
>TRBV6-5|12|TRBJ2-7
ASSPRQLRYEQY
>TRBV12-5|12|TRBJ2-1
ASGSRLAGNEQF
>TRBV5-1|13|TRBJ2-3
ASTRATSSTDTQY
>TRBV2|11|TRBJ2-4
ASSYSGQNIQY
>TRBV5-1|12|TRBJ1-4
ASSQQGGGEKLF
>TRBV11-2|11|TRBJ1-2
ASSYTVREGYT
>TRBV13|13|TRBJ1-2
ASSSLSDIAYGYT
>TRBV28|12|TRBJ1-2
ASRGGTANYGYT
>TRBV7-7|12|TRBJ2-7
ASSDTEDRGEQY
>TRBV4-1|14|TRBJ1-3
ASSQDERRTGNTIY
>TRBV11-3|16|TRBJ2-3
ASSHTGAGVPSTDTQY
>TRBV10-3|12|TRBJ1-6
AISELGANSPLH